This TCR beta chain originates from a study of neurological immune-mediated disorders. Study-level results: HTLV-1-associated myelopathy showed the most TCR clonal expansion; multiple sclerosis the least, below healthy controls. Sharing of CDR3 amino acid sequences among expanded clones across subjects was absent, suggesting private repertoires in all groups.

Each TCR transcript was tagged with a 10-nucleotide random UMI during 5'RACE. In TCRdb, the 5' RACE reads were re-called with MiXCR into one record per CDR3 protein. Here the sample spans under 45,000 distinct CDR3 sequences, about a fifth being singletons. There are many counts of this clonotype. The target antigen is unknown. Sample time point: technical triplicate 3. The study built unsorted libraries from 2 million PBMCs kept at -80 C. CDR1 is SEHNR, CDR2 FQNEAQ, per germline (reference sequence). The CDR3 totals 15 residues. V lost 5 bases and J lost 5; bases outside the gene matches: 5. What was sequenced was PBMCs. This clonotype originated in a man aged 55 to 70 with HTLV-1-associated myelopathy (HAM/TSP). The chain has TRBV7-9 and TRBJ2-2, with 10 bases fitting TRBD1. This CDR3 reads CASSTDRGRTGELFF. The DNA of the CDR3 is TGTGCCAGCAGCACGGACAGGGGGAGAACCGGGGAGCTGTTTTTT.